The sequence of this T cell receptor (beta chain) was determined in a study of Ad26.COV2.S vaccination and SARS-CoV-2 variants. Looking at the study overall: Enrollment placed the donor in the COV1001 Ad26.COV2.S trial arm. Broader study findings: Higher spike-specific TCR breadth was found in vaccine recipients than in placebo recipients. Reportedly, spike-specific CD8+ and CD4+ T cell responses achieved substantial breadth once vaccination had taken place.

Remarks on this clone: As yet, its antigen is unknown. Other DNA sequences in the sample encode the same CDR3.

This sample's treatment: over 15 received Ad26.COV2.S at low or high dose, single or two shots; about 5 received placebo; per-sample allocation not given. Sampling was done on day 63 after the first vaccine or placebo injection. CDR1 is SGHRS, CDR2 YFSETQ, per germline. V was pared by 0 bases and J by 0 bases, with 0 bases between. The CDR3 extends over 13 amino acids. Sequencing used immunoSEQ multiplex PCR; TCRdb keeps in-frame clones, though not all of them. The sample records hundreds of thousands of clones, approximately 92% being singletons. J is TRBJ2-2 and V is TRBV5-1, with no clear D. The sequencing used peripheral blood, collected in a trial of Ad26.COV2.S vaccine versus placebo. This TCR derives from a person between 18 and 60 years old who received the Ad26.COV2.S COVID-19 vaccine or a placebo. The DNA for the CDR3 is TGCGCCAGCAGCTTGGCGAACACCGGGGAGCTGTTTTTT. Protein: CASSLANTGELFF.